This TCR beta chain was retrieved from a study of CD8 T cells in Susac syndrome. Trimming stripped 0 bases from V and 5 bases from J, with 7 bases between. This CDR3 spans 13 amino acids. Germline CDR1 and CDR2: KGHSH and LQKENI. RNA amounts of roughly 0.45 to 1 ug underwent reverse transcription with random hexamers. TCRdb independently ran MiXCR on the immunoSEQ multiplex PCR reads; one entry per CDR3 protein. The table has roughly 150,000 distinct CDR3 sequences, around 96% seen once. Whole-study findings and limits: The CD4+ T cell repertoires in Susac syndrome did not show any clonal expansion.

About this clonotype: What it binds is not known.

This TCR was sampled from a human donor with Susac syndrome. The material sequenced was CD4+ T cells from PBMCs. The chain recombines TRBV18 with TRBJ1-2; weak D call: TRBD1 (5 bases). The CDR3 nucleotides are TGTGCCAGCTCACCACCGGGGGATTATGGCTACACCTTC. Amino acids: CASSPPGDYGYTF.